The sequence of this T cell receptor (beta chain) was determined in a study of blood T cell repertoires in COVID-19 (TCRdb year 2020). Some background on the complete study: The collaborator samples originated in the United States, Italy and Spain and spanned the acute and convalescent phases of COVID-19. The material from the prospective study consisted of cDNA or gDNA derived from T cells, B-cell-depleted T cells, or PBMCs. Deeply sampled blood TCRbeta repertoires from subjects exposed to, actively infected with, or recovered from COVID-19 were included in the dataset. The repertoires were released in a freely available public database meant as a resource for research on the immune response to SARS-CoV-2. The samples were drawn from the first 160 participants of the ongoing ImmuneRACE study and from roughly 1,300 subjects provided by 6 global collaborators. Nearly every sample came with metadata listing a de-identified subject ID, COVID-19 status, age in years and sex. HLA class I and class II types, where available, came from metadata supplied by the sample provider rather than from assay-based typing.

The CDR3 holds 14 amino acids from the cysteine to the phenylalanine. The kept DNA is CDR3 alone, 42 bases in frame from the first base. The germline V gene yields SGHVS for CDR1 and FQNEAQ for CDR2. Ends trimmed: V by 2 bases, J by 9 bases; bases unmatched to a gene: 7. Broader findings and caveats from the paper: The amount of clinical and demographic metadata varied by source and participant and was provided uncurated.

Concerning this clone: What this receptor recognizes is not known. No much larger clonotype is one base removed from it; base qualities were not supplied.

Collaborating institutions collected whole blood in K2EDTA tubes following their own protocols. Collaborator samples were shipped for TCRbeta analysis as frozen whole blood, isolated PBMCs, or DNA extracted from either sample type. TCRbeta CDR3 regions were amplified from genomic DNA using the immunoSEQ Assay, a bias-controlled multiplex PCR. Per the authors' processing: Within the assay, amplification of reference gene primers was used to estimate how many nucleated cells each sample contained. Sequence reads were collapsed and filtered to measure the absolute abundance of every unique TCRbeta CDR3 rearrangement. For each sample, productive Simpson clonality was calculated as the square root of Simpson's diversity index over productive rearrangements. TCRdb took this table from immuneACCESS and kept in-frame rearrangements with V and J called. Such tables lack part of the clones; where checked against another copy, unresolved V genes explain under half of the gap, and the rest is unexplained. V and J calls and clone size are as listed in that table; D and trimming were resolved from the DNA. This sample comprises approximately 140,000 clones, roughly 79% of them detected only once. Of the sample, roughly 8% is held by the ten largest clones.

The clonotype was recovered from a human donor with acute or convalescent COVID-19. The donor label of this sample is uncertain. The sequenced material came from peripheral blood. The sequence links TRBV7-8 to TRBJ2-1, with 7 bases matching TRBD2. The CDR3: CASSLYGGIGEQFF. Read as DNA, the sequence is TGTGCCAGCAGCTTATACGGGGGGATCGGTGAGCAGTTCTTC.